This TCR beta chain was recorded in a study of regulatory T cells in long-lasting Graves disease. Germline CDR1 is SNHLY and CDR2 is FYNNEI. Trimming removed 1 base from V and 5 bases from J; junction bases left unmatched: 9. The CDR3 loop spans 16 amino acids. In building TCR beta libraries, iRepertoire HTBI primers were used together with Arm-PCR of CDR3 regions. MiXCR was run by TCRdb on the multiplex PCR reads, yielding one entry per CDR3 protein. Among approximately 310,000 distinct CDR3 sequences listed, approximately 20% were seen once. Time point meaning: newly diagnosed GD, antithyroid drugs for less than 3 months. PBMC RNA was the source of the TCR library. Diagnosis followed American Thyroid Association guidelines for Graves' disease.

This sequence joins TRBV2 and TRBJ2-7; TRBD2 matches at 9 bases. Source: peripheral blood mononuclear cells (PBMCs), taken at new diagnosis, from a patient treated with antithyroid drugs. The clonotype was recovered from a female donor with Graves disease. CDR3 sequence: CASSEGAGGPIHEQYF. The CDR3 DNA reads TGTGCCAGCAGTGAAGGGGCGGGAGGGCCGATCCACGAGCAGTACTTC.